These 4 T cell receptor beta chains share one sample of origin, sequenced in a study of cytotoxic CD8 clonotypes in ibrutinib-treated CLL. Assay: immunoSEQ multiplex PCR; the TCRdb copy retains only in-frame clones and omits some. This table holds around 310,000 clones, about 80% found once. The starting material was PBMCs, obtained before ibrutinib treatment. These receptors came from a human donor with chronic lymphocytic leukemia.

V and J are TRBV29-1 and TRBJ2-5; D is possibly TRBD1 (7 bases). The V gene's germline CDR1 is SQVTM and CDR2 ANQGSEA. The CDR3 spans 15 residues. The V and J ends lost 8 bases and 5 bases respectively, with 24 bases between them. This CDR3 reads CSSLGGGVFGETQYF. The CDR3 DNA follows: TGCAGCAGTCTAGGGGGCGGGGTTTTCGGGGAGACCCAGTACTTC. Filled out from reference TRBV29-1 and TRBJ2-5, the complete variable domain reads SAVISQKPSRDICQRGTSLTIQCQVDSQVTMMFWYRQQPGQSLTLIATANQGSEATYESGFVIDKFPISRPNLTFSTLTVSNMSPEDSSIYLCSSLGGGVFGETQYFGPGTRLLVL.

CDR3 residues: CASSLYSDITTGELFF. The DNA of the CDR3 is TGTGCCAGCAGTCTCTACTCTGACATCACCACCGGGGAGCTGTTTTTT. The chain has TRBV27 and TRBJ2-2; D ambiguous. The V and J ends lost 5 bases and 4 bases respectively, with 17 bases between them. The length of the CDR3 is 16 residues. Germline loops: CDR1 MNHEY, CDR2 SMNVEV (reference sequence).

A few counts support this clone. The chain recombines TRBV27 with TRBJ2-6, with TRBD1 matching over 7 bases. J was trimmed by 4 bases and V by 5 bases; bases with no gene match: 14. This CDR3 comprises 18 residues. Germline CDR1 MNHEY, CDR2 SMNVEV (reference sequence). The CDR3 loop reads CASSPWPGQPSGANVLTF. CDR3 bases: TGTGCCAGCAGTCCGTGGCCGGGACAGCCTTCGGGGGCCAACGTCCTGACTTTC.

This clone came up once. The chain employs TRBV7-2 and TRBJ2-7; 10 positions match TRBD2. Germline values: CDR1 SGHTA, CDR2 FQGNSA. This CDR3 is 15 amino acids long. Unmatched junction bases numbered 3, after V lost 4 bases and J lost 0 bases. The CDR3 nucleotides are TGTGCCAGCAGCTCCGTAGCGGGAGGCTCCTACGAGCAGTACTTC. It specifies CASSSVAGGSYEQYF.